The 18 T cell receptor beta chains given below trace back to one sample, sequenced in a study of blood T cell repertoires in COVID-19. Sequencing was performed with immunoSEQ multiplex PCR; in TCRdb, only in-frame clones are kept and a portion is missing. This table has about 120,000 clones, around three quarters appearing once. Sequencing was performed on peripheral blood. The receptors were gathered from a man in his forties with active or convalescent COVID-19.

V gene TRBV29-1 combines with J gene TRBJ2-5, with a possible D match to TRBD2 (6 bases). Germline assignment: CDR1 SQVTM and CDR2 ANQGSEA. The CDR3 covers 12 residues. V lost 4 bases, J lost 4 bases, and 10 bases lay in between. CDR3 sequence (DNA): TGCAGCGTTGTGGGGGGAATAGAGACCCAGTACTTC. Protein product: CSVVGGIETQYF.

This chain connects TRBV6-2 or TRBV6-3 to TRBJ1-6, with 7 positions matching TRBD1. Germline V gene lookup returns CDR1 MNHEY and CDR2 SVGEGT. V was clipped by 2 bases and J by 14 bases; unmatched bases: 9. The CDR3 sequence is 14 residues long. CDR3 region: CASSYGQDRRTLHF. Here the CDR3 DNA reads TGTGCCAGCAGTTACGGACAGGATCGGAGGACCCTCCACTTT.

The chain joins TRBV6-5 to TRBJ2-1; 13 positions match TRBD2. V trimming: 6 bases; J trimming: 6 bases; junction bases outside the gene matches: 5. From germline, CDR1 is MNHEY and CDR2 SVGAGI. The CDR3 extends over 15 amino acids. The DNA for the CDR3 is TGTGCCAGCAGATCCGGGACTAGCGGGACCAATGAGCAGTTCTTC. This encodes CASRSGTSGTNEQFF.

This chain connects TRBV27 to TRBJ1-2; a possible D gene is TRBD1 (5 bases). Germline CDR1 and CDR2: MNHEY and SMNVEV (reference sequence). The CDR3 runs to 15 residues. V gave up 3 bases and J gave up 0 bases, with 11 bases separating them. The CDR3 region is CASSFGGTPNYGYTF. The CDR3 DNA sequence: TGTGCCAGCAGTTTCGGGGGTACCCCTAACTATGGCTACACCTTC.

The chain joins TRBV9 to TRBJ1-2, with D tentatively TRBD1 (6 bases). The CDR3 totals 14 residues. Germline-derived CDR1 and CDR2 are SGDLS and YYNGEE. V was clipped by 3 bases and J by 6 bases, with 15 bases between them. In DNA form, the CDR3 reads TGTGCCAGCAGCGACCCAGGGGAGGGTAATGGCTACACCTTC. This translates into CASSDPGEGNGYTF.

The sample holds one count of this clone. This chain connects TRBV2 to TRBJ2-7, with 8 bases matching TRBD1. CDR1 is SNHLY, CDR2 FYNNEI, per germline. V trimming: 10 bases; J trimming: 2 bases; junction bases outside the gene matches: 7. CDR3 length equals 13 residues. The CDR3 protein is CATRQGPTYEQYF. CDR3 in DNA: TGTGCCACTAGACAGGGGCCCACCTACGAGCAGTACTTC.

The chain combines TRBV6-2 or TRBV6-3 with TRBJ2-5; D call uncertain. This CDR3 comprises 11 residues. Trimming left V 6 bases short and J 3 bases short, with 5 bases between. The germline V gene has CDR1 MNHEY and CDR2 SVGEGT. The CDR3: CASSPKETQYF. The CDR3 region has the DNA TGTGCCAGCAGCCCCAAAGAGACCCAGTACTTC.

V and J are TRBV27 and TRBJ2-4; TRBD1 aligns across 7 bases. This CDR3 is built from 18 residues. Germline V CDR1 and CDR2: MNHEY, SMNVEV (reference sequence). V lost 5 bases, J lost 1 base, and 14 bases stayed unmatched. CDR3 bases: TGTGCCAGCAGTCTCACAGGGGACGTTAATATGGCCAAAAACATTCAGTACTTC. It specifies CASSLTGDVNMAKNIQYF.

CDR3 nucleotides: TGTGCCAGCAGCTTAGATCAGACGGGGGAGCAGTTCTTC. Its translation: CASSLDQTGEQFF. The chain couples TRBV11-3 to TRBJ2-1; TRBD2 might be the D (5 bases). V was clipped by 0 bases and J by 10 bases, with 10 bases between them. The CDR3 loop spans 13 amino acids. Per the germline V gene, CDR1 is SGHNT and CDR2 is YENEEA.

This chain joins TRBV7-3 and TRBJ2-1, with TRBD2 matching over 8 bases. The CDR3 is 15 amino acids. Germline trimming cut 2 bases from V and 7 bases from J; bases unmatched to any gene: 7. Germline V lookup: CDR1 SGHTA, CDR2 FQGTGA. CDR3 nucleotide sequence: TGTGCCAGCAGCTTAGGGACTAGTCCCCTTAATGAGCAGTTCTTC. It translates to CASSLGTSPLNEQFF.

This chain links TRBV11-3 with TRBJ2-5; D perhaps matches TRBD2 (5 bases). V lost 2 bases to trimming and J lost 5 bases, with 9 bases between them. In germline, CDR1 is SGHNT, CDR2 YENEEA. The CDR3 runs to 13 residues. In DNA form, the CDR3 reads TGTGCCAGCAGCTTAAGCGGCCGGGAGACCCAGTACTTC. It translates to CASSLSGRETQYF.

The chain combines TRBV11-2 with TRBJ1-2; D is possibly TRBD1 (6 bases). Trimming shortened V by 2 bases and J by 2 bases, and 18 bases separated the two germline ends. The CDR3 sequence is 17 residues long. Per the germline V gene, CDR1 is SGHAT and CDR2 is FQNNGV. The CDR3 coding sequence is TGTGCCAGCAGCTTAATTCGGGCGGACAGTCAAAACTATGGCTACACCTTC. It is translated as CASSLIRADSQNYGYTF.

The chain's CDR3 is CASSPTGAGNEQFF. As DNA, the CDR3 is TGTGCCAGTAGTCCGACAGGGGCGGGTAATGAGCAGTTCTTC. The rearrangement uses TRBV19 and TRBJ2-1; 8 bases match TRBD1. In germline, CDR1 is LNHDA, CDR2 SQIVND (reference sequence). This CDR3 is 14 amino acids long. The J segment lost 7 bases and the V segment lost 5 bases, leaving 7 bases of the junction unmatched.

This clone was recorded a few times. The rearrangement links TRBV6-5 to TRBJ1-1; the D gene is possibly TRBD1 (5 bases). V was pared by 7 bases and J by 5 bases, with 17 bases between. The CDR3 extends over 14 amino acids. CDR1 and CDR2 (germline): MNHEY, SVGAGI. CDR3 coding DNA: TGTGCCAGCACCTTCTTGGACGGGGGAACTGAAGCTTTCTTT. This encodes CASTFLDGGTEAFF.

In nucleotides, the CDR3 is TGTGCCAGCAGTTACCTCCTCGAGGACGAGCAGTACTTC. It specifies CASSYLLEDEQYF. V gene TRBV6-7 combines with J gene TRBJ2-7, with D uncertain. TRBV6-7 is labeled an ORF, and its function is uncertain. Trimming pared 2 bases from V and 5 bases from J, leaving 10 bases between. CDR3 length: 13 residues.

The rearrangement joins TRBV2 to TRBJ2-7, with TRBD2 matching over 8 bases. V shed 6 bases and J 5 bases; nucleotides not matched to a gene: 12. CDR1 SNHLY and CDR2 FYNNEI come from the germline V gene. The CDR3 is 15 residues long. CDR3: CASRRTGLEIHEQYF. In DNA form, the CDR3 reads TGTGCCAGCAGGCGCACGGGACTAGAAATCCACGAGCAGTACTTC. The variable domain in full, with the rest retrieved from reference TRBV2 and TRBJ2-7, is EPEVTQTPSHQVTQMGQEVILRCVPISNHLYFYWYRQILGQKVEFLVSFYNNEISEKSEIFDDQFSVERPDGSNFTLKIRSTKLEDSAMYFCASRRTGLEIHEQYFGPGTRLTVT.

V and J are TRBV19 and TRBJ1-2, with 7 bases that match TRBD1. After removal of 6 bases from V and 5 bases from J, the junction contained 9 bases not matched to a gene. Germline CDR1 LNHDA, CDR2 SQIVND (reference sequence). CDR3 length equals 14 residues. The CDR3 DNA reads as TGTGCCAGTAGCGCCTTCGACAGGGAGTATGGCTACACCTTC. Its protein product is CASSAFDREYGYTF. Variable domain in full (rest from reference TRBV19 and TRBJ1-2): DGGITQSPKYLFRKEGQNVTLSCEQNLNHDAMYWYRQDPGQGLRLIYYSQIVNDFQKGDIAEGYSVSREKKESFPLTVTSAQKNPTAFYLCASSAFDREYGYTFGSGTRLTVV.

This clone was seen many times. This chain links TRBV30 with TRBJ1-1, with D maybe TRBD1 (6 bases). The V gene's germline CDR1 is GTSNPN and CDR2 SVGIG (reference sequence). This CDR3 region has 15 residues. Between the trimmed V and J ends, which lost 1 base and 0 bases, there was a span of 12 bases. The CDR3 here is CAWSGGQLMNTEAFF. The CDR3, as DNA: TGTGCCTGGAGTGGGGGGCAGCTCATGAACACTGAAGCTTTCTTT.